This T cell receptor (beta chain) was documented in a study of T cell changes during pregnancy in multiple sclerosis. Profiled with immunoSEQ multiplex PCR; TCRdb holds only in-frame clones, not every one. Of 50,000 to 65,000 clones listed, 85% to 95% were seen once; the top ten hold 0.75% to 0.95%. The germline CDR1 and CDR2 sequences are MGHRA and YSYEKL. V shed 1 base and J shed 1 base, with 9 bases lying between them. The CDR3 spans 15 residues. The TCR sequence derives from a female donor with multiple sclerosis, enrolled in a pregnancy study. The V call is TRBV4-1, the J call TRBJ2-3; D unclear. Sample: peripheral blood, taken in the first trimester of pregnancy. CDR3 loop: CASSQVVSGTDTQYF. The CDR3 region has the DNA TGCGCCAGCAGCCAAGTGGTCTCGGGCACAGATACGCAGTATTTT.